Listed below are T cell receptor beta chains from one sample, sequenced in a study of cytomegalovirus exposure and HLA in healthy donors. The data were produced by immunoSEQ multiplex PCR, yet TCRdb's version contains in-frame clones alone and is incomplete. This table has about 140,000 clones, about 75% appearing once. The sequenced material came from PBMCs. The receptors were gathered from a woman younger than 45 in good health and CMV-seronegative. CDR3s include the opening cysteine and the closing phenylalanine or tryptophan. Fields, in order: D gene, V gene, J gene, CDR3 length, CDR3 protein. D genes are given only for firm matches.

-,TRBV28,TRBJ1-5,14,CASVDGFSNQPQHF
-,TRBV28,TRBJ1-5,15,CASTTRGNSNQPQHF
TRBD1,TRBV4-2,TRBJ2-1,14,CASSQGHGTDEQFF
TRBD2,TRBV5-1,TRBJ2-1,15,CASSLDGGDYNEQFF
TRBD2,TRBV7-9,TRBJ2-1,16,CSSSPGLAGGQNEQFF
-,TRBV18,TRBJ1-3,15,CASSPIQGSGNTIYF
TRBD1,TRBV2,TRBJ2-5,14,CASIKDRDRETQYF
-,TRBV30,TRBJ1-6,13,CAWRQVGNSPLHF
-,TRBV28,TRBJ1-5,14,CASSARTVNQPQHF
-,TRBV19,TRBJ1-6,13,CASNTNTNSPLHF
TRBD1,TRBV9,TRBJ2-3,16,CASSVDGQGVLDTQYF
TRBD2,TRBV2,TRBJ2-7,11,CASKREGEQYF
-,TRBV2,TRBJ1-2,14,CASRELQGVRGYTF
TRBD1,TRBV6-6,TRBJ1-3,15,CASRKPGTGTNTIYF
TRBD2,TRBV5-1,TRBJ2-5,15,CASSLGGTSEETQYF
TRBD2,TRBV9,TRBJ2-3,16,CASSVSAGGFEDTQYF
-,TRBV6-5,TRBJ1-1,14,CASSTGYRNTEAFF
-,TRBV28,TRBJ1-4,13,CASMSATNEKLFF
TRBD1,TRBV7-8,TRBJ2-6,18,CASSSTGWKGSGANVLTF
-,TRBV6-5,TRBJ2-3,14,CASRTTGFWDTQYF
-,TRBV29-1,TRBJ2-5,13,CSVEGGDQETQYF
TRBD1,TRBV18,TRBJ1-4,16,CASSPTGGATNEKLFF
-,TRBV5-5,TRBJ1-5,17,CASSGVAGAQGGQPQHF
-,TRBV9,TRBJ2-7,15,CASSVAGTDYYEQYF
-,TRBV2,TRBJ2-1,11,CASRYFNEQFF
TRBD1,TRBV6-7,TRBJ2-3,15,CASSYSTGYTDTQYF
TRBD1,TRBV6-5,TRBJ1-1,13,CASSLGGRTEAFF
-,TRBV9,TRBJ2-3,13,CASSVAPQDTQYF
-,TRBV5-1,TRBJ2-3,16,CASSPTGWGGTDTQYF
-,TRBV27,TRBJ2-2,15,CASSRLEGAAGELFF
TRBD1,TRBV11-1,TRBJ2-1,17,CASRSKIGTALGAEQFF
-,TRBV27,TRBJ2-7,16,CASSSRHDLIPYEQYF
TRBD1,TRBV6-1,TRBJ1-2,17,CASSEYGQAFPNYGYTF
TRBD1,TRBV7-2,TRBJ1-2,15,CASSPGQGANYGYTF
TRBD1,TRBV11-3,TRBJ2-1,14,CASSLYRGYNEQFF
TRBD1,TRBV27,TRBJ2-1,12,CASSLHRGEQFF
TRBD2,TRBV7-9,TRBJ2-5,15,CASSFGGTSWETQYF
-,TRBV9,TRBJ1-3,15,CASSVGSLSGNTIYF
-,TRBV2,TRBJ1-4,13,CASSDGVREKLFF
TRBD1,TRBV5-4,TRBJ1-1,13,CASSSTGGTEAFF
-,TRBV5-4,TRBJ1-6,14,CASSSRETNSPLHF
-,TRBV6-5,TRBJ1-5,15,CASSSSGVGNQPQHF
TRBD2,TRBV30,TRBJ2-2,15,CAWSLLAGVAGELFF
-,TRBV7-2,TRBJ2-3,15,CASSLALGSTDTQYF
TRBD1,TRBV11-2,TRBJ2-2,15,CASSLITGGTGELFF
TRBD2,TRBV4-2,TRBJ2-7,15,CASAFRLAGPHEQYF
TRBD2,TRBV9,TRBJ2-5,17,CASSVGATSGSGEAQYF
TRBD2,TRBV28,TRBJ2-6,16,CASRVAGYSGANVLTF
TRBD1,TRBV10-3,TRBJ1-5,13,CAIRDRENQPQHF
-,TRBV5-1,TRBJ1-3,15,CASSLVGGSGNTIYF
TRBD1,TRBV5-1,TRBJ1-4,15,CASSLPGGSNEKLFF
-,TRBV6-6,TRBJ1-5,13,CASSPIFGQPQHF
-,TRBV30,TRBJ2-7,12,CAWSRWAGEQYF
TRBD2,TRBV7-2,TRBJ2-3,14,CASSRRAGVDTQYF
-,TRBV19,TRBJ2-7,13,CASSIGQIYEQYF
TRBD1,TRBV28,TRBJ1-3,14,CACWHRGSGNTIYF
-,TRBV15,TRBJ1-1,13,CATSKQGFAEAFF
TRBD1,TRBV28,TRBJ2-7,14,CASSFRDRGGEQYF
TRBD1,TRBV18,TRBJ2-5,14,CASSREGQAETQYF
TRBD2,TRBV18,TRBJ2-1,15,CASSPLAGENNEQFF